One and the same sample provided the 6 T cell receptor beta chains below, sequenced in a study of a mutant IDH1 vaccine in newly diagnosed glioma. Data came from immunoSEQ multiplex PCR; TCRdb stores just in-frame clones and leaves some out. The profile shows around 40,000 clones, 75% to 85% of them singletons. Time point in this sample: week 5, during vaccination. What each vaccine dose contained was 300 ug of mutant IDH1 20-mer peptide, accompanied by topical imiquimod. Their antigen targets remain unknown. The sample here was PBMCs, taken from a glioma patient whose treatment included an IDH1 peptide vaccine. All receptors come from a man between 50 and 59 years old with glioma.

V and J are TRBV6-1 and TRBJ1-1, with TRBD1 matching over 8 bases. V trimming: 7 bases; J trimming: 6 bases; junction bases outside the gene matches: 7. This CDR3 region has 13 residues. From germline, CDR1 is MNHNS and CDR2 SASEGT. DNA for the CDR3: TGTGCCAGCACCCTACAGGGGGGGGCTGAAGCTTTCTTT. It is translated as CASTLQGGAEAFF.

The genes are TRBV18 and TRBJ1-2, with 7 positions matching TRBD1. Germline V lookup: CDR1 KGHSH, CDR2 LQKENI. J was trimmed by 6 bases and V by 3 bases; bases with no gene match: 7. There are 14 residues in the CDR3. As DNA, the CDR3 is TGTGCCAGCTCACCCATACCAACAGGGGATGGCTACACCTTC. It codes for CASSPIPTGDGYTF.

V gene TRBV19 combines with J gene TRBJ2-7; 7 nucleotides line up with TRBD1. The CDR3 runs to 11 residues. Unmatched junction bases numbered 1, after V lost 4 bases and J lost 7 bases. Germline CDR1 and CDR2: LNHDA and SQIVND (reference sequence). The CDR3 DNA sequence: TGTGCCAGTAGTACAGGGGGAGAGCAGTACTTC. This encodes CASSTGGEQYF. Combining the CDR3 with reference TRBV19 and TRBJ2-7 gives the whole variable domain DGGITQSPKYLFRKEGQNVTLSCEQNLNHDAMYWYRQDPGQGLRLIYYSQIVNDFQKGDIAEGYSVSREKKESFPLTVTSAQKNPTAFYLCASSTGGEQYFGPGTRLTVT.

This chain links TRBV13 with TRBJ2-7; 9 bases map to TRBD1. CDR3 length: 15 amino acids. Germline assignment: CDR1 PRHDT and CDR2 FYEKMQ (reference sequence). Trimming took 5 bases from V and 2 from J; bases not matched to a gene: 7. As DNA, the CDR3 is TGTGCCAGCAGCCCCAGCGGGACAGGGACCTACGAGCAGTACTTC. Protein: CASSPSGTGTYEQYF.

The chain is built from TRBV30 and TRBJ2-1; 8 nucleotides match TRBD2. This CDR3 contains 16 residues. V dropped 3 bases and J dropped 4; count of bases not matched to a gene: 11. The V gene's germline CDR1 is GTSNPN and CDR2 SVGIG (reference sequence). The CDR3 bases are TGTGCCTGGAGCCCTCCCCCAGCGGGAGTGTACAATGAGCAGTTCTTC. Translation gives CAWSPPPAGVYNEQFF.

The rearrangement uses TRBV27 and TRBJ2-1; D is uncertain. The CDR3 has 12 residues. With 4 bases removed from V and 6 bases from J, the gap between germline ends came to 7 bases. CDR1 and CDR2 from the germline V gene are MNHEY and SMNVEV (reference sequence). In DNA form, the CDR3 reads TGTGCCAGCAGTTACTTAGGCAATGAGCAGTTCTTC. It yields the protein CASSYLGNEQFF.